This note documents a single T cell receptor beta chain sequence. Antigen specificity is unknown. Unexposed donor CD4+ T cells date from 2011-2018, before the COVID-19 pandemic. These data originate in a study of CD4 T cells in relation to SARS-CoV-2 and coronaviruses. General study points: Monoreactive clones expanded significantly more to SARS-CoV-2 than crossreactive clones did. Samples before the pandemic and after infection were not matched within any donor. About 65% of donors had memory CD4+ clonotypes crossrecognizing SARS-CoV-2 and common cold coronavirus spike. The cross-reactivity analysis covered only spike protein, not other viral proteins.

The germline CDR1 and CDR2 sequences are SGHRS and YFSETQ. CDR3 length: 16 residues. J was trimmed by 5 bases and V by 0 bases; bases with no gene match: 9. Measured with immunoSEQ multiplex PCR; TCRdb has only the in-frame clones, and not every one. The sample includes roughly 71,000 clones, 87% of them seen just once. Sequencing was performed on memory CD4+ T cells from PBMCs. The genes are TRBV5-1 and TRBJ2-5; 8 nucleotides align to TRBD2. This sequence originates from a human donor in good health. The CDR3 is CASSLGSGGELETQYF. CDR3 sequence (DNA): TGCGCCAGCAGCTTGGGGTCGGGGGGGGAATTGGAGACCCAGTACTTC.